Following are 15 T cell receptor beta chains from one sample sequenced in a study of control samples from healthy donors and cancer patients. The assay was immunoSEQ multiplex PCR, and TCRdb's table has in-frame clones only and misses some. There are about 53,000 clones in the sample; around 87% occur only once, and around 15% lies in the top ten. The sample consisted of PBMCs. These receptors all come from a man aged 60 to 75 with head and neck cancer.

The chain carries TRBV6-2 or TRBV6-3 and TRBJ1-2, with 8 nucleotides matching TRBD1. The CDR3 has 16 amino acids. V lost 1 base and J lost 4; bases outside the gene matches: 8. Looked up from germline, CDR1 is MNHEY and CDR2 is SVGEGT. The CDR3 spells CASSYYLGQGGYGYTF. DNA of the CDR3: TGTGCCAGCAGTTACTACCTTGGACAGGGCGGCTATGGCTACACCTTC.

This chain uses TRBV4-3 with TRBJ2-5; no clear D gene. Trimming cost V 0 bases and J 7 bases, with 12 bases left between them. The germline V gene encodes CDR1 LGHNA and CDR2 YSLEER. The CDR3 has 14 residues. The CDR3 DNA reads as TGCGCCAGCAGCCAAGATTACGGGCAGACGACCCAGTACTTC. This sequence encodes CASSQDYGQTTQYF.

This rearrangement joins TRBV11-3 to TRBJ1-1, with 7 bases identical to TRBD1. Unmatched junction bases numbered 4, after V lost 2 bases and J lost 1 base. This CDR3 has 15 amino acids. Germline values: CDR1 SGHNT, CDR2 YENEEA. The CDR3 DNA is TGTGCCAGCAGCTTAAGGGGGACAGCGAACACTGAAGCTTTCTTT. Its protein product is CASSLRGTANTEAFF.

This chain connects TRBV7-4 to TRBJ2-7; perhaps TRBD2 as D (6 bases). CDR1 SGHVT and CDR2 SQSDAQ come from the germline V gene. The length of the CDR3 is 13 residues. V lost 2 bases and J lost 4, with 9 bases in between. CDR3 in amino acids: CASSLHRGYEQYF. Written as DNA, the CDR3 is TGTGCCAGCAGCTTACACCGGGGGTACGAGCAGTACTTC.

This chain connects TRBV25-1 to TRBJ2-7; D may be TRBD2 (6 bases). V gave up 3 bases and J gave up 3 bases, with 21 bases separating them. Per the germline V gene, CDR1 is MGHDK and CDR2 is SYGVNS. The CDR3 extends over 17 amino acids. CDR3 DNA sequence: TGTGCCAGCAGTGATTCGTGGGGGGTGTCCACCTACTACGAGCAGTACTTC. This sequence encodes CASSDSWGVSTYYEQYF.

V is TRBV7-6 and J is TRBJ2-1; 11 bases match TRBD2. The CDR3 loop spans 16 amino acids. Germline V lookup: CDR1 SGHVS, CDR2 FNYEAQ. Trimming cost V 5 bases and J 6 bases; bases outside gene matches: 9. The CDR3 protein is CASSLLRSGRANEQFF. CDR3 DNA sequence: TGTGCCAGCAGCCTTCTCCGTAGCGGGAGGGCCAATGAGCAGTTCTTC.

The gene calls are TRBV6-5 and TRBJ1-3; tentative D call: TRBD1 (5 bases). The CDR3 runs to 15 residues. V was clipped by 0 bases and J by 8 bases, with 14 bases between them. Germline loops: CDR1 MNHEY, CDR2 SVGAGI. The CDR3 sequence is CASSYSGQKWDTIYF. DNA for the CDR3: TGTGCCAGCAGTTACTCGGGGCAAAAATGGGACACCATATATTTT.

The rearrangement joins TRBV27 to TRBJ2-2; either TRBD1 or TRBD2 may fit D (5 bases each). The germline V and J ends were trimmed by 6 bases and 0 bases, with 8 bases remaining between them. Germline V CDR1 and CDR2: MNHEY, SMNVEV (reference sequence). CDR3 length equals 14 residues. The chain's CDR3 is CASRGTANTGELFF. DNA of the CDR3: TGTGCCAGCAGGGGGACCGCGAACACCGGGGAGCTGTTTTTT.

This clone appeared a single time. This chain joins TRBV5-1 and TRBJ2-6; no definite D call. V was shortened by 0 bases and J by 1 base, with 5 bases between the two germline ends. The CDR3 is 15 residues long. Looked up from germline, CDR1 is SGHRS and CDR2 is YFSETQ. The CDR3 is CASSLDSSGANVLTF. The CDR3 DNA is TGCGCCAGCAGCTTGGATTCGTCTGGGGCCAACGTCCTGACTTTC.

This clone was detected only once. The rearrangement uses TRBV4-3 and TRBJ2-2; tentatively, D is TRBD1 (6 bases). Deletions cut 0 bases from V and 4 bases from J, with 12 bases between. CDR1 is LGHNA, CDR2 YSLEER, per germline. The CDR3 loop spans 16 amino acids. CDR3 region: CASSQDLGQSTGELFF. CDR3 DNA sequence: TGCGCCAGCAGCCAAGACCTCGGACAGAGCACCGGGGAGCTGTTTTTT.

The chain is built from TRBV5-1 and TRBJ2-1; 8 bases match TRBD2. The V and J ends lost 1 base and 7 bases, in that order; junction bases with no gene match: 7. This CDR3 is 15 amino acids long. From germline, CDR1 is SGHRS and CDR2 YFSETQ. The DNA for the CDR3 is TGCGCCAGCAGCTTGACCGGGAGGGTGGGTAATGAGCAGTTCTTC. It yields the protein CASSLTGRVGNEQFF.

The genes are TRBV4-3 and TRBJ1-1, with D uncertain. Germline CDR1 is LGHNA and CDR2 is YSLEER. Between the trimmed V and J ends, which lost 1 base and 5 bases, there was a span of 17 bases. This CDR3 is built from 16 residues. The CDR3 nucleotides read TGCGCCAGCAGCCAAGCATGGGGTCCTCAGAGGACTGAAGCTTTCTTT. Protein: CASSQAWGPQRTEAFF.

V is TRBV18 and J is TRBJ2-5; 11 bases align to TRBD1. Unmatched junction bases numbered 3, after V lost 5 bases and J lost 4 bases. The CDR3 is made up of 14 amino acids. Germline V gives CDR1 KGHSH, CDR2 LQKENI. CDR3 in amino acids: CASSAGTGGETQYF. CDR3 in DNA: TGTGCCAGCTCAGCAGGGACAGGGGGAGAGACCCAGTACTTC. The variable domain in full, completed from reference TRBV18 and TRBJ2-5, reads NAGVMQNPRHLVRRRGQEARLRCSPMKGHSHVYWYRQLPEEGLKFMVYLQKENIIDESGMPKERFSAEFPKEGPSILRIQQVVRGDSAAYFCASSAGTGGETQYFGPGTRLLVL.

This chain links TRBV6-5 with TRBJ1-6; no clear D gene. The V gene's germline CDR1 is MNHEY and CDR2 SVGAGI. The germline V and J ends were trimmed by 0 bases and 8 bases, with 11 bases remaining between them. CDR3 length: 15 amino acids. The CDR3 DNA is TGTGCCAGCAGTTACTCCAGGACCCAAGATTCACCCCTCCACTTT. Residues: CASSYSRTQDSPLHF.

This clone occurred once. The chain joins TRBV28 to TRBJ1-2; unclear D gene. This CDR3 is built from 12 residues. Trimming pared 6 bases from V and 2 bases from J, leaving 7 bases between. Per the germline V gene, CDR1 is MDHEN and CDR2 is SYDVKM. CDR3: CASRELNYGYTF. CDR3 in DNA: TGTGCCAGCAGGGAATTAAACTATGGCTACACCTTC.